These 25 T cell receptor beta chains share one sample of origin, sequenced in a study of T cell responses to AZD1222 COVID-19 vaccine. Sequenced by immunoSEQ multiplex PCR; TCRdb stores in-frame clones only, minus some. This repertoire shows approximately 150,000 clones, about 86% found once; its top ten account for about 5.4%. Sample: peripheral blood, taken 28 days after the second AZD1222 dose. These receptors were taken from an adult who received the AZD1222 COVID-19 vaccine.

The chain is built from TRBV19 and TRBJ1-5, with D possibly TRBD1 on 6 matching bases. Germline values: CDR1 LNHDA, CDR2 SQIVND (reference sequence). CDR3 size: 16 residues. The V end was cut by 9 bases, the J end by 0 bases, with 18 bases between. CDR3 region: CASLGGGHRSNQPQHF. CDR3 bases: TGTGCCAGCCTAGGGGGTGGACACCGTAGCAATCAGCCCCAGCATTTT.

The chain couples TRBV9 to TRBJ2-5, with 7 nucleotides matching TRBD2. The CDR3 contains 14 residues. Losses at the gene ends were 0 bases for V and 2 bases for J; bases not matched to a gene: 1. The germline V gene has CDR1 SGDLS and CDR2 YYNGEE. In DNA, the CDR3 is TGTGCCAGCAGCGTAGCGGGGGGACAAGAGACCCAGTACTTC. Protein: CASSVAGGQETQYF.

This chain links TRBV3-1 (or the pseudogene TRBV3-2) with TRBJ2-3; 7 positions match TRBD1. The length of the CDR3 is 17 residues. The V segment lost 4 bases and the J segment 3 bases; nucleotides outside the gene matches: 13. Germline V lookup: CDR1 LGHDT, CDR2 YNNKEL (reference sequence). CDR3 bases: TGTGCCAGCAGCCTTCCGACTGACAGGGACGGAACAGATACGCAGTATTTT. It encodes CASSLPTDRDGTDTQYF.

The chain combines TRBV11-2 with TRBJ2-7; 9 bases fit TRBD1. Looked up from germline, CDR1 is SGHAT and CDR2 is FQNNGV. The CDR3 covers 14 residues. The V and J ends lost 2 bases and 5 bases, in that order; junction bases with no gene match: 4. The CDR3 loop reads CASSLNRDRDEQYF. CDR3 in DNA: TGTGCCAGCAGCTTAAACCGGGACAGGGACGAGCAGTACTTC.

The CDR3 DNA reads TGCGCCATCCAACCTACGGGGACAGGGGGCCGCTATAGCAATCAGCCCCAGCATTTT. This gives the protein CAIQPTGTGGRYSNQPQHF. The J gene is TRBJ1-5, the V gene TRBV10-1, with 12 bases that match TRBD1. The CDR3 spans 19 residues. Germline loops: CDR1 WNHNN, CDR2 SYGVQD (reference sequence). V was clipped by 10 bases and J by 0 bases; unmatched bases: 16.

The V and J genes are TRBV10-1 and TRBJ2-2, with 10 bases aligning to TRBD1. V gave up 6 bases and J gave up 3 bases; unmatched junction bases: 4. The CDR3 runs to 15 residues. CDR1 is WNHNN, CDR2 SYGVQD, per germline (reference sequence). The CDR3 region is CASSRDRGDTGELFF. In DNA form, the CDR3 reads TGCGCCAGCAGCCGGGACAGGGGCGACACCGGGGAGCTGTTTTTT.

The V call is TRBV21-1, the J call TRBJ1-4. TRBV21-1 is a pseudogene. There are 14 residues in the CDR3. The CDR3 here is CASSKEGGDEKLFF. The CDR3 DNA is TGTGCCAGCAGCAAAGAAGGCGGAGATGAAAAACTGTTTTTT.

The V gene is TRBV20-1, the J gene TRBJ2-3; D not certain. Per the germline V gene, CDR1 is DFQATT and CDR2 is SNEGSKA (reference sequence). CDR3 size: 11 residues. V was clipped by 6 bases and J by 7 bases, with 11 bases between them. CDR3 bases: TGCAGTGCCCTATTTAGCAATACGCAGTATTTT. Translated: CSALFSNTQYF.

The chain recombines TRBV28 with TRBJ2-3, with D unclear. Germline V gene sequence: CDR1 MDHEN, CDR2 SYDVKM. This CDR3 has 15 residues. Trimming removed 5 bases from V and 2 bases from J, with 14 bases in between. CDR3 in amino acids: CASSLDTIYTDTQYF. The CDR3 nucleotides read TGTGCCAGCAGTCTCGACACGATCTACACAGATACGCAGTATTTT.

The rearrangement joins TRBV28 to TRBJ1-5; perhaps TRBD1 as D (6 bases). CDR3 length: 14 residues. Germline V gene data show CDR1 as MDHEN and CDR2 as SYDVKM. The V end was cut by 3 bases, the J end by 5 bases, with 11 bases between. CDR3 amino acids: CASSLGQGYQPQHF. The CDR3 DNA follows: TGTGCCAGCAGTTTGGGGCAGGGGTATCAGCCCCAGCATTTT.

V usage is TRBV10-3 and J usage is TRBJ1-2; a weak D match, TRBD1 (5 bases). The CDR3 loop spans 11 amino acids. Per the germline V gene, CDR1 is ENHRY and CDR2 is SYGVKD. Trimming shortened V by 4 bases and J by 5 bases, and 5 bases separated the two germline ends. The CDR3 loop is CAISGGYGYTF. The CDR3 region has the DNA TGTGCCATCAGTGGGGGGTATGGCTACACCTTC.

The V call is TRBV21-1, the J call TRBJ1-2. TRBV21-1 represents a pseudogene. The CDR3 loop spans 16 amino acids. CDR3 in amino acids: CASSKVRGQEDYGYTF. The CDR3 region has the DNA TGTGCCAGCAGCAAAGTAAGGGGTCAGGAGGACTATGGCTACACCTTC.

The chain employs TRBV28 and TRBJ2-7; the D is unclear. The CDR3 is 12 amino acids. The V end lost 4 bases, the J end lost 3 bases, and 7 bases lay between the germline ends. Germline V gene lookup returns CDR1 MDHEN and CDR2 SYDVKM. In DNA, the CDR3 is TGTGCCAGCAGTTCCGGCGGCTACGAGCAGTACTTC. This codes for CASSSGGYEQYF.

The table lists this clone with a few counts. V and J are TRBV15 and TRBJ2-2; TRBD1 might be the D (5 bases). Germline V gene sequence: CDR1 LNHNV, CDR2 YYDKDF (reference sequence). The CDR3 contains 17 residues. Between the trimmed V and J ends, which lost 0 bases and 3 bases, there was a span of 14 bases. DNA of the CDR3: TGTGCCACCAGCAGAGACCTCCTAGGGGCTCACACCGGGGAGCTGTTTTTT. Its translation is CATSRDLLGAHTGELFF.

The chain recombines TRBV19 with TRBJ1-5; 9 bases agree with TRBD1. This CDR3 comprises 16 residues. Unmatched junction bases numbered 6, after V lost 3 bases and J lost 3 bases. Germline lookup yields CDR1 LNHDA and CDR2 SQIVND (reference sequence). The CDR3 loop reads CASSIGGTGTNQPQHF. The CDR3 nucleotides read TGTGCCAGTAGTATCGGAGGGACAGGGACCAATCAGCCCCAGCATTTT.

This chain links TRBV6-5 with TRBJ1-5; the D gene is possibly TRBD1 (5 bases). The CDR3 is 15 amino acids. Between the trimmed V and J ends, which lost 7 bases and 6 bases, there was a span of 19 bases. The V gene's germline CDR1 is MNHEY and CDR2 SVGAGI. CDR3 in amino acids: CASMDRTGTTQPQHF. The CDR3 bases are TGTGCCAGCATGGACCGGACCGGGACGACTCAGCCCCAGCATTTT.

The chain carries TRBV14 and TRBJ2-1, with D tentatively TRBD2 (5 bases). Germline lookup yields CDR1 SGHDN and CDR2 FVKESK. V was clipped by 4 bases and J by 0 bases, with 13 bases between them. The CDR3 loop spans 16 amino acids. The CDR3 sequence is CASSLIGSISYNEQFF. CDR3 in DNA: TGTGCCAGCAGCCTTATAGGGAGCATCTCCTACAATGAGCAGTTCTTC.

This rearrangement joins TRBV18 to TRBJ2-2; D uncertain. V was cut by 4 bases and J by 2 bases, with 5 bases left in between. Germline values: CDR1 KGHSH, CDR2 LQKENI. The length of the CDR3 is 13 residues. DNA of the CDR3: TGTGCCAGCTCACGGGAAAACACCGGGGAGCTGTTTTTT. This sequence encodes CASSRENTGELFF.

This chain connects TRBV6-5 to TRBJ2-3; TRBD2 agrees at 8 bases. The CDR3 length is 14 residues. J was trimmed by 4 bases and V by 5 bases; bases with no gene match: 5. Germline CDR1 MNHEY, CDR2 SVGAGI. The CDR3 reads CASSRTSTSDTQYF. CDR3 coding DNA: TGTGCCAGCAGTAGGACTAGCACATCAGATACGCAGTATTTT.

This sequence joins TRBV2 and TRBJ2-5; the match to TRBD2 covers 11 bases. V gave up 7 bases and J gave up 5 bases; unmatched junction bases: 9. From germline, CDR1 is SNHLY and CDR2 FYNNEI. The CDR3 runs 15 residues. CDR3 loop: CASTWPTSGDETQYF. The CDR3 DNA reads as TGTGCCAGCACCTGGCCGACTAGCGGGGATGAGACCCAGTACTTC.

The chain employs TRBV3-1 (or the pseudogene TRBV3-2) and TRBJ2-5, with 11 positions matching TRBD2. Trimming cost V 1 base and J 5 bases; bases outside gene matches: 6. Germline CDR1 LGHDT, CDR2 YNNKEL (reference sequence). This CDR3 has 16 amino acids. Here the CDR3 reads CASSQGNSGGGETQYF. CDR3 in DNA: TGTGCCAGCAGCCAAGGGAATAGCGGGGGGGGTGAGACCCAGTACTTC.

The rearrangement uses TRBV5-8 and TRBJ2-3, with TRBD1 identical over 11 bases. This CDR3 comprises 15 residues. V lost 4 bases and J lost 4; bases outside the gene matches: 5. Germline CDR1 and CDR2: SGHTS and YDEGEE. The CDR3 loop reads CASSLGQGGADTQYF. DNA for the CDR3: TGTGCCAGCAGCCTGGGACAGGGGGGGGCAGATACGCAGTATTTT.

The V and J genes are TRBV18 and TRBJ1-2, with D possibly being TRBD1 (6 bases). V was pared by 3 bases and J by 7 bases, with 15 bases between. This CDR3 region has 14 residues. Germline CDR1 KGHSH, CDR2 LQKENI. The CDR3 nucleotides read TGTGCCAGCTCACCCCAGGGGAAGGTGGGTGGCTACACCTTC. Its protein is CASSPQGKVGGYTF.

The CDR3 loop reads CASPPYSTDTQYF. Written as DNA, the CDR3 is TGTGCCAGCCCCCCCTATAGCACAGATACGCAGTATTTT. The gene calls are TRBV2 and TRBJ2-3; D gene ambiguous. Germline V lookup: CDR1 SNHLY, CDR2 FYNNEI. Trimming removed 8 bases from V and 0 bases from J, with 9 bases in between. This CDR3 is 13 amino acids long.

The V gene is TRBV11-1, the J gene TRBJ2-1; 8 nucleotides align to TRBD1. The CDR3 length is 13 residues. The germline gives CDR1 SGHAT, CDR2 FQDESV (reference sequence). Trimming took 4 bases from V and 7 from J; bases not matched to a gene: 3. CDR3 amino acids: CASSSDRGNEQFF. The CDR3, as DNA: TGTGCCAGCAGCTCAGACAGGGGAAATGAGCAGTTCTTC.